The 18 T cell receptor beta chains reported below all come from one sample, sequenced in a study of T cell responses to AZD1222 COVID-19 vaccine. Profiling relied on immunoSEQ multiplex PCR, and the TCRdb table lists in-frame clones only, not all of them. In the table there are under 110,000 clones, roughly nine tenths of which are singletons. Here the sequenced sample was peripheral blood, taken on day 0 of AZD1222 vaccination. The receptors stem from an adult in good health.

The chain couples TRBV6-5 to TRBJ1-2; D is undetermined. The CDR3 spans 13 residues. The germline V and J ends were trimmed by 7 bases and 4 bases, with 13 bases remaining between them. Germline V CDR1 and CDR2: MNHEY, SVGAGI. The CDR3 reads CASIQGLGYGYTF. The CDR3 coding sequence is TGTGCCAGCATCCAAGGGCTGGGCTATGGCTACACCTTC.

This rearrangement joins TRBV28 to TRBJ1-5; a weak D match, TRBD1 (5 bases). Germline lookup yields CDR1 MDHEN and CDR2 SYDVKM. Between the trimmed V and J ends, which lost 6 bases and 7 bases, there was a span of 19 bases. The CDR3 sequence is 15 residues long. CDR3 bases: TGTGCCAGCAGCCCAATGGGGGGGTGGGACCAGCCCCAGCATTTT. Amino acids: CASSPMGGWDQPQHF.

The V and J genes are TRBV7-8 and TRBJ1-2; 7 nucleotides agree with TRBD1. The CDR3 is made up of 15 amino acids. The trim removed 3 bases at V and 4 bases at J, leaving 8 bases unmatched. Germline V lookup: CDR1 SGHVS, CDR2 FQNEAQ. The CDR3 DNA reads as TGTGCCAGCAGCTTGGGATCGGGGGACAGCTATGGCTACACCTTC. It yields the protein CASSLGSGDSYGYTF.

The chain has TRBV7-8 and TRBJ2-7; D not certain. Between the trimmed V and J ends, which lost 3 bases and 3 bases, there was a span of 12 bases. The CDR3 covers 14 residues. CDR1 and CDR2 from the germline V gene are SGHVS and FQNEAQ. Here the CDR3 DNA reads TGTGCCAGCAGCTTCGCTCGCGAAAACTACGAGCAGTACTTC. This codes for CASSFARENYEQYF. Drawing the rest from reference TRBV7-8 and TRBJ2-7, the complete variable domain is GAGVSQSPRYKVAKRGQDVALRCDPISGHVSLFWYQQALGQGPEFLTYFQNEAQLDKSGLPSDRFFAERPEGSVSTLKIQRTQQEDSAVYLCASSFARENYEQYFGPGTRLTVT.

The V gene is TRBV7-9, the J gene TRBJ1-2; 7 bases agree with TRBD1. The V gene end was trimmed by 5 bases and the J gene end by 8 bases; junction bases not matched to a gene: 5. CDR1 is SEHNR and CDR2 is FQNEAQ in the germline V gene (reference sequence). The CDR3 spans 12 residues. The CDR3 is CASSLTGVGYTF. CDR3 nucleotides: TGTGCCAGCAGCCTTACAGGGGTAGGCTACACCTTC. Together with reference TRBV7-9 and TRBJ1-2, the CDR3 gives the full variable domain: DTGVSQNPRHKITKRGQNVTFRCDPISEHNRLYWYRQTLGQGPEFLTYFQNEAQLEKSRLLSDRFSAERPKGSFSTLEIQRTEQGDSAMYLCASSLTGVGYTFGSGTRLTVV.

The rearrangement links TRBV7-9 to TRBJ2-3; no reliable D call. V lost 2 bases and J lost 2, with 8 bases in between. Germline values: CDR1 SEHNR, CDR2 FQNEAQ (reference sequence). The CDR3 has 14 residues. The CDR3: CASSLWRNTDTQYF. The DNA for the CDR3 is TGTGCCAGCAGCTTATGGAGAAACACAGATACGCAGTATTTT.

V is TRBV28 and J is TRBJ2-2, with a weak D call TRBD2 (6 bases). Germline CDR1 is MDHEN and CDR2 is SYDVKM. This CDR3 spans 12 amino acids. V lost 8 bases to trimming and J lost 4 bases, with 8 bases between them. The CDR3 DNA reads as TGTGCCAGCGGAGGGAGCACCGGGGAGCTGTTTTTT. Its protein product is CASGGSTGELFF.

This clone was recorded a few times. This chain uses TRBV4-1 with TRBJ2-1, with TRBD2 matching 11 bases. J lost 6 bases, V lost 6 bases, and 13 bases had no gene match. The CDR3 is 17 amino acids. Germline V gives CDR1 MGHRA, CDR2 YSYEKL. The CDR3: CASSRGGLAVLGNEQFF. CDR3 DNA: TGCGCCAGCAGTCGTGGGGGACTAGCGGTCCTAGGCAATGAGCAGTTCTTC.

V is TRBV9 and J is TRBJ2-7; D gene uncertain. Germline lookup yields CDR1 SGDLS and CDR2 YYNGEE. This CDR3 has 15 residues. V lost 0 bases and J lost 2, with 12 bases in between. This CDR3 is CASSVEYPAPYEQYF. The CDR3 bases are TGTGCCAGCAGCGTAGAGTATCCGGCACCCTACGAGCAGTACTTC.

The CDR3: CAITSDRGDYNEQFF. The CDR3 DNA reads TGTGCCATCACTTCTGACAGGGGAGACTACAATGAGCAGTTCTTC. The gene calls are TRBV10-3 and TRBJ2-1; TRBD1 matches at 8 bases. There are 15 residues in the CDR3. CDR1 is ENHRY, CDR2 SYGVKD, per germline. The ends lost 7 bases at V and 3 bases at J; junction bases unmatched: 8.

The V gene is TRBV27, the J gene TRBJ2-7, with D tentatively TRBD2 (5 bases). Germline V CDR1 and CDR2: MNHEY, SMNVEV (reference sequence). The CDR3 spans 15 residues. The ends were cut back, 2 bases at V and 5 bases at J, with 16 bases in the middle. CDR3 sequence: CASSLSRLAGDEQYF. In nucleotides, the CDR3 is TGTGCCAGCAGTTTAAGTCGGCTAGCAGGCGACGAGCAGTACTTC.

CDR3 coding DNA: TGTGCCAGCAGCCGGAAGTCTAACTATGGCTACACCTTC. Translation: CASSRKSNYGYTF. This chain uses TRBV13 with TRBJ1-2; D gene ambiguous. Trimming took off 5 bases at V and 0 bases at J, with 7 bases between the two ends. The V gene's germline CDR1 is PRHDT and CDR2 FYEKMQ (reference sequence). The CDR3 sequence is 13 residues long.

This clone has a single count. V gene TRBV12-3 or TRBV12-4 combines with J gene TRBJ2-7; D remains ambiguous. V was clipped by 0 bases and J by 2 bases, with 5 bases between them. This CDR3 region has 13 residues. The CDR3 nucleotides read TGTGCCAGCAGTTTAGCGGCCGCCTACGAGCAGTACTTC. Translation gives CASSLAAAYEQYF.

The chain combines TRBV6-5 with TRBJ2-7, with 8 bases that match TRBD2. CDR3 size: 14 residues. Germline trimming cut 6 bases from V and 0 bases from J; bases unmatched to any gene: 4. Per germline, CDR1 MNHEY and CDR2 SVGAGI. CDR3 DNA: TGTGCCAGCAGGACTAGCGTACACTCCTACGAGCAGTACTTC. This encodes CASRTSVHSYEQYF.

V and J are TRBV5-4 and TRBJ2-3, with 9 bases lining up with TRBD1. The CDR3 loop spans 16 amino acids. CDR1 SGHNT and CDR2 YYREEE come from the germline V gene (reference sequence). V lost 6 bases and J lost 2; bases outside the gene matches: 10. CDR3 region: CASIERQGGITDTQYF. The CDR3 coding sequence is TGTGCCAGCATCGAGAGACAGGGGGGTATCACAGATACGCAGTATTTT.

The V gene is TRBV3-1 (or the pseudogene TRBV3-2), the J gene TRBJ1-1; D may be TRBD1 (6 bases). Germline-derived CDR1 and CDR2 are LGHDT and YNNKEL (reference sequence). Trimming cost V 3 bases and J 0 bases, with 20 bases left between them. The CDR3 is 18 residues long. CDR3: CASSQARVTGRMNTEAFF. DNA for the CDR3: TGTGCCAGCAGCCAGGCTCGGGTTACAGGGAGGATGAACACTGAAGCTTTCTTT.

The J gene is TRBJ2-1, the V gene TRBV7-6; D is ambiguous. V was trimmed by 1 base and J by 4 bases, leaving 8 bases between them. Germline V lookup: CDR1 SGHVS, CDR2 FNYEAQ. The length of the CDR3 is 14 residues. In DNA, the CDR3 is TGTGCCAGCAGCTTAGGGTGGGCGTACAATGAGCAGTTCTTC. Protein: CASSLGWAYNEQFF.

V usage is TRBV23-1 and J usage is TRBJ2-1; TRBD2 matches 10 bases. TRBV23-1 is an ORF for which the function is uncertain. The V gene end was trimmed by 3 bases and the J gene end by 0 bases; junction bases not matched to a gene: 11. This CDR3 region has 19 residues. Here the CDR3 reads CASSQMGNSGRRSYNEQFF. The CDR3 DNA is TGCGCCAGCAGTCAGATGGGGAATAGCGGGAGGCGCTCCTACAATGAGCAGTTCTTC.